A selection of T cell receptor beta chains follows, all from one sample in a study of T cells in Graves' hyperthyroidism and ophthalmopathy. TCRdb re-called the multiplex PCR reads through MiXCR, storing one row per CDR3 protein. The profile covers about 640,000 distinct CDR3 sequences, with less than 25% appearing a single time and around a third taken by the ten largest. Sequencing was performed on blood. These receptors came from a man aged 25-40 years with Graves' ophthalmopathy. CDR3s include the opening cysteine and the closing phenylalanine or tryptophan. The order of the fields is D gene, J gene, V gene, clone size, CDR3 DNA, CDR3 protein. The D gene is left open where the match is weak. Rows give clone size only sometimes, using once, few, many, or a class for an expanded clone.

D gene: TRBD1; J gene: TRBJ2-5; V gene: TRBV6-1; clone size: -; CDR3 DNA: TGTGCCAGCAGTGAAATCCCACAGGGGGAAATGGAGACCCAGTACTTC; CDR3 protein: CASSEIPQGEMETQYF
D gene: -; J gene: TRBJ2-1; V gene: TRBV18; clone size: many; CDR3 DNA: TGCGCCAGCAGTCCCGGGGGAACCTACAATGAGCAGTTCTTC; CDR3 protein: CASSPGGTYNEQFF
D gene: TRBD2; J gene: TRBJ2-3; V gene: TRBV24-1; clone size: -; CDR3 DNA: TGTGCCACCGTGGGACTAGCGGGATATACCGCTAGCACAGATACGCAGTATTTT; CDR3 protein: CATVGLAGYTASTDTQYF
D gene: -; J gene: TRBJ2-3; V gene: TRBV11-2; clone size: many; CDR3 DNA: TGTGCCAGCAGGCAGACTCTTAGCACAGATACGCAGTATTTT; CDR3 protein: CASRQTLSTDTQYF
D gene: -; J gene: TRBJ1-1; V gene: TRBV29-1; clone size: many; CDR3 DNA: TGCAGCGTTGAAAGGCGTGGACGGCTGAACACTGAAGCTTTCTTT; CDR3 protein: CSVERRGRLNTEAFF
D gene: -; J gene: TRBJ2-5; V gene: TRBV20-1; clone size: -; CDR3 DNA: TGCAGTGCTAGAGGAGTGGCCCAGTACTTC; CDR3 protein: CSARGVAQYF
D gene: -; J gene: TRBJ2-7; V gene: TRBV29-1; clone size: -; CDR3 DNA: TGCAGCGTTAATGACGCAACCTACGAGCAGTACTTC; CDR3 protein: CSVNDATYEQYF
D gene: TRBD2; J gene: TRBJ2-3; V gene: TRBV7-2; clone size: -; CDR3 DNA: TGTGCCAGCAGCCCCACTCTAGCGGTGAGCACAGATACGCAGTATTTT; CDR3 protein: CASSPTLAVSTDTQYF
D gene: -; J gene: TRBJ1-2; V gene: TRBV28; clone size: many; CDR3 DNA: TGTGCCAGCAGCTTCGACAGGTCCTATGGCTACACCTTC; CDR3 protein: CASSFDRSYGYTF
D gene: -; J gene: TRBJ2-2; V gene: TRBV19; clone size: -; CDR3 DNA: TGTGCCATAGCGAGGACAGCGTACACCGGGGAGCTGTTTTTT; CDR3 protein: CAIARTAYTGELFF
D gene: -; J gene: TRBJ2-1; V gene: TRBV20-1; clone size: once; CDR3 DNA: TGCAGTGCGGGGACGGGACTTTACGGTGAGCAGTTCTTC; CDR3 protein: CSAGTGLYGEQFF
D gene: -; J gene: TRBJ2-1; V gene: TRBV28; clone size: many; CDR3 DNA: TGTGCCAGCAGCCCTATCCACTACAATGAGCAGTTCTTC; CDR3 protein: CASSPIHYNEQFF
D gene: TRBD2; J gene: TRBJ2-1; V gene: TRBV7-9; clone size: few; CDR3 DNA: TGTGCCAGCACTAGCGGGAGAGTAGTCTCGAAGTACAATGAGCAGTTCTTC; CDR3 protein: CASTSGRVVSKYNEQFF
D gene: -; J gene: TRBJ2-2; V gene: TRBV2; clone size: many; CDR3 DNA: TGTGCCACCTCAGGGAACACCGGGGAGCTGTTTTTT; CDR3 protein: CATSGNTGELFF
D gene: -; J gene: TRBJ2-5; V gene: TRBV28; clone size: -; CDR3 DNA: TGTGCCAGCAGTGCCCCTGGAGGGGAGCACCAAGAGACCCAGTACTTC; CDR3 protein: CASSAPGGEHQETQYF
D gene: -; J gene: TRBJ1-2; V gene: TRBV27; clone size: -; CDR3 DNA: TGTGCCAGCCAGGGAGGCTATGGCTACACCTTC; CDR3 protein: CASQGGYGYTF
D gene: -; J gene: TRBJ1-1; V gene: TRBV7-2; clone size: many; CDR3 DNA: TGTGCCAGCAGCTTAGGGGGGGGAGTAGGGACTGAAGCTTTCTTT; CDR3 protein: CASSLGGGVGTEAFF
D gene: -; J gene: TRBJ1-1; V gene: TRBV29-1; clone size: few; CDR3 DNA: TGCAGCGTTGAGAGCGGTCTTGGCACTGAAGCTTTCTTT; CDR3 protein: CSVESGLGTEAFF
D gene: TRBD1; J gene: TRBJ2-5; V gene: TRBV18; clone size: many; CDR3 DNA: TGTGCCAGCTCACCGGACAGGGACAAAGAGACCCAGTACTTC; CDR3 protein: CASSPDRDKETQYF
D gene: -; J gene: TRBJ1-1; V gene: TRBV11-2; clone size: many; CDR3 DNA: TGTGCCAGCAGCTTAGAATTCGGCTCTAAGAACACTGAAGCTTTCTTT; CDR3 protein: CASSLEFGSKNTEAFF
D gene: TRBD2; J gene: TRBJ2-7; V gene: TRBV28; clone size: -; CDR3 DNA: TGTGCCAGCAGTTTAGGGAGGGGCCCATTCTTTCACGAGCAGTACTTC; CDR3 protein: CASSLGRGPFFHEQYF
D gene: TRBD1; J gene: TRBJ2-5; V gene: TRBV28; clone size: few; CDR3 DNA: TGTGCCAGCGGTAGACAGGGCTGGGAGACCCAGTACTTC; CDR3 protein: CASGRQGWETQYF
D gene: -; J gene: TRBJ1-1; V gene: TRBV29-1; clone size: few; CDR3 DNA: TGCAGCGTTGAAGCCCCGAGGAACACTGAAGCTTTCTTT; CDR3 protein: CSVEAPRNTEAFF
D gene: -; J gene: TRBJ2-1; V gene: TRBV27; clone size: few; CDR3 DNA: TGTGCTTCAACCCCCACTATTCGCAATGAGCAGTTCTTC; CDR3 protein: CASTPTIRNEQFF
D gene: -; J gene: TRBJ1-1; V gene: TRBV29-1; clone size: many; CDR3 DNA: TGCAGCGTTACGAGGAGTACGAACACTGAAGCTTTCTTT; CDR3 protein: CSVTRSTNTEAFF
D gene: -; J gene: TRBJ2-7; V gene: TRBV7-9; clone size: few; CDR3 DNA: TGTGCCAGCAATTCGGGAGAACTCTACGAGCAGTACTTC; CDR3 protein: CASNSGELYEQYF
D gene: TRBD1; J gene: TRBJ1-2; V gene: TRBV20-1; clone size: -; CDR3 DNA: TGCAGTGCTGCCCTTAAAGGACAGGGCTTTAGGTACACCTTC; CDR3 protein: CSAALKGQGFRYTF
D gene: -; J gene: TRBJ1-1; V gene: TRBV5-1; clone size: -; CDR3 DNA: TGCGCCAGCAGCTTGCGGCCCGCGATGAACACTGAAGCTTTCTTT; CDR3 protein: CASSLRPAMNTEAFF
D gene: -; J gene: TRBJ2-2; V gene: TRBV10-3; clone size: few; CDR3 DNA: TGTGCCATCAGACGAGGGGAAACCGGGGAGCTGTTTTTT; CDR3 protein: CAIRRGETGELFF
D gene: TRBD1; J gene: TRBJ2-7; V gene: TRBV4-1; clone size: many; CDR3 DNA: TGCGCCAGCAGCCAAGCGGGGGACAGGGGCAACTACGAGCAGTACTTC; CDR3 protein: CASSQAGDRGNYEQYF
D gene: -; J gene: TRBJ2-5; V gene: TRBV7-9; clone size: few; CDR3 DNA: TGTGCCAGCAGCTCCGCCGGGAGCTTGGGAGAGACCCAGTACTTC; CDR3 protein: CASSSAGSLGETQYF
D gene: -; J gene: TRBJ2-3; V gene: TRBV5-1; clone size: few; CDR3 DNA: TGCGCCAGCAGCTTGGAAGGGGGTTGGACAGATACGCAGTATTTT; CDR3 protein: CASSLEGGWTDTQYF
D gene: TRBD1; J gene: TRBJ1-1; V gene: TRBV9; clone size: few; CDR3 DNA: TGTGCCAGCAGCGCGACAGGGCTGGACACTGAAGCTTTCTTT; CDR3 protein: CASSATGLDTEAFF
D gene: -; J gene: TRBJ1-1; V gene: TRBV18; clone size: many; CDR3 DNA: TGTGCCAGCTCCTGGGGAGGGCCTGAAGCTTTCTTT; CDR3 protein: CASSWGGPEAFF
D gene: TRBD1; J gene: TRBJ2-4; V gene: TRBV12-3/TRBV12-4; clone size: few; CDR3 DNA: TGTGCCAGCAGGCCGCCAGGGGGCCACATTCAGTACTTC; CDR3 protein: CASRPPGGHIQYF
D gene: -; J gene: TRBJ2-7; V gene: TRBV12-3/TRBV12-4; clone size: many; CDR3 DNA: TGTGCCAGCGGCCGGGATCCCCTAGCGGAGCAGTACTTC; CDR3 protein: CASGRDPLAEQYF
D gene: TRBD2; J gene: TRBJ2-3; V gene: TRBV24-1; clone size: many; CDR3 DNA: TGTGCCACCAGTGAAAGCGGGACTAGCGGGAGTGATACGCAGTATTTT; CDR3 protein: CATSESGTSGSDTQYF
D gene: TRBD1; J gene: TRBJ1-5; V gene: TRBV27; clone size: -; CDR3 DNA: TGTGCCAGCAGTTTATCTGGGACAGGCAATCAGCCCCAGCATTTT; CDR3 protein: CASSLSGTGNQPQHF
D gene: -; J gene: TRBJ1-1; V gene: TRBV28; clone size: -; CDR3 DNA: TGTGCCAGCAGTTTATTAGTGGAGACCACTGAAGCTTTCTTT; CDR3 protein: CASSLLVETTEAFF
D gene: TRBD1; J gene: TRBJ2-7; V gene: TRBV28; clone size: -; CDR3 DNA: TGTGCCAGCCTACGGGACAGGGGAAGGTACGAGCAGTACTTC; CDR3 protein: CASLRDRGRYEQYF
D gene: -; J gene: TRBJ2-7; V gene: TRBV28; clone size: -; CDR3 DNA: TGTGCCAGCAGTTCCCCGTCCGTGGGGGGTACCCACGAGCAGTACTTC; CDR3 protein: CASSSPSVGGTHEQYF
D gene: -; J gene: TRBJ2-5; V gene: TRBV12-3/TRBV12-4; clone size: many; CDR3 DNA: TGTGCCAGCAGCCCGACCCCCAGGGAAGAGACCCAGTACTTC; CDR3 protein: CASSPTPREETQYF
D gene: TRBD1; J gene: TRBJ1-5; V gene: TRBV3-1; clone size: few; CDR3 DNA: TGTGCCAGCAGCCGCGGGACAGACCATAGCAATCAGCCCCAGCATTTT; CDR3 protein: CASSRGTDHSNQPQHF
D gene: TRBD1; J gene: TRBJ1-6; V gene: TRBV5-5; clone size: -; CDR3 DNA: TGTGCCAGCAGCCGCTTTCCCAGGGACAGAGCATCGAAAGATAATTCACCCCTCCACTTT; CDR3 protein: CASSRFPRDRASKDNSPLHF
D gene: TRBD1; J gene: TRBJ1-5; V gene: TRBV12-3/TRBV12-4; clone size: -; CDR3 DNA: TGTGCCAGCAGTTACGGGACAGGTCCTGAGCCCCAGCATTTT; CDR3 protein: CASSYGTGPEPQHF
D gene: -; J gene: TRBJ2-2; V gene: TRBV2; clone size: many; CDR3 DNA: TGTGCCAGCGATGCGAGGGACGGCGGGGAGCTGTTTTTT; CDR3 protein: CASDARDGGELFF
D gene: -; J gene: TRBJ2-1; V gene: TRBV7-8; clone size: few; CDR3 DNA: TGTGCCAGCAGCCCTACTGTGGGTAGCGGGACAGGCAATGAGCAGTTCTTC; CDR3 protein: CASSPTVGSGTGNEQFF
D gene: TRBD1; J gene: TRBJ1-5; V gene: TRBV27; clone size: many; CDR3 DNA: TGTGCCAGCAGAAACAGGGGTTATAGCAATCAGCCCCAGCATTTT; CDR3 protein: CASRNRGYSNQPQHF
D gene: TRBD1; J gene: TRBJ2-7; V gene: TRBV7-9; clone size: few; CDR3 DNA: TGTGCCAGCAGCACCGGGACAGGCTACGAGCAGTACTTC; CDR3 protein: CASSTGTGYEQYF
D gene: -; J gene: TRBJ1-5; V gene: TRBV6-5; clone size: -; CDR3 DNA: TGTGCCAGCAGTTTCGGGGGAAGCAGCAATCAGCCCCAGCATTTT; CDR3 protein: CASSFGGSSNQPQHF
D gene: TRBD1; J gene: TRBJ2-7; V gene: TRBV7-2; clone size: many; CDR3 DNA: TGTGCCAGCAGCTTGCAGGGGGCCATCTACGAGCAGTACTTC; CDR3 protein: CASSLQGAIYEQYF
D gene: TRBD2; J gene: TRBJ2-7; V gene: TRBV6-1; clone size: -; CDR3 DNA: TGTGCCAGCAGAATAGCGGGAGCCCACTCCCAATCCTACGAGCAGTACTTC; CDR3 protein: CASRIAGAHSQSYEQYF
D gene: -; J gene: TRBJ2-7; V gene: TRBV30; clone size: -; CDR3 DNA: TGTGCCTGGAGTCGTCCCCTAGTTTCCTACGAGCAGTACTTC; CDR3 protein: CAWSRPLVSYEQYF
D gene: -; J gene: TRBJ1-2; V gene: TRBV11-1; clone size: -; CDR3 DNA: TGTGCCAGCAGCTCAAAATCCTCGGGCAGCTTCAATGGCTACACCTTC; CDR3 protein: CASSSKSSGSFNGYTF
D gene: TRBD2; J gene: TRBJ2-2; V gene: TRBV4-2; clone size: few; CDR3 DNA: TGTGCCAGCAGCCAAGATAGCGGGAGGGGAGCCGGGGAGCTGTTTTTT; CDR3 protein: CASSQDSGRGAGELFF